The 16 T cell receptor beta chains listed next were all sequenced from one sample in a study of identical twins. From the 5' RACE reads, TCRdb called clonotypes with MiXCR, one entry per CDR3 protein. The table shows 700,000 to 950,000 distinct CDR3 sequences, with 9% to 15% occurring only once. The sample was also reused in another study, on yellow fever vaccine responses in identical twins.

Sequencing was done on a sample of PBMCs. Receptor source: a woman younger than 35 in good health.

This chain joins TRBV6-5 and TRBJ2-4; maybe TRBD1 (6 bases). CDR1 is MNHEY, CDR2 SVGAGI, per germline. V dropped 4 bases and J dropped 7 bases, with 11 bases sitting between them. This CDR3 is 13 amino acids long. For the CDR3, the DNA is TGTGCCAGCAGTTTACAAGGACAGAACATTCAGTACTTC. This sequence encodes CASSLQGQNIQYF.

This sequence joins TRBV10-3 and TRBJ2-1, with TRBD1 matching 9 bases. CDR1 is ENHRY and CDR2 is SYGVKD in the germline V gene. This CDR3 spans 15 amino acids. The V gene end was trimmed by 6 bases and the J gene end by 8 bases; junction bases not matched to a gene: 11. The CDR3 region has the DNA TGTGCCATCAGCTCGAGACAGGGGGATTTCGATGAGCAGTTCTTC. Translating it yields CAISSRQGDFDEQFF.

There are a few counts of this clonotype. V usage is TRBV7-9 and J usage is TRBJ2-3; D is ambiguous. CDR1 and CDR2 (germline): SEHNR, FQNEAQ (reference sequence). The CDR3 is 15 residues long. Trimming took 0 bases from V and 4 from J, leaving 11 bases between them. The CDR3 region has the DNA TGTGCCAGCAGCTTAGCTGTGGCATCCTCAGATACGCAGTATTTT. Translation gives CASSLAVASSDTQYF.

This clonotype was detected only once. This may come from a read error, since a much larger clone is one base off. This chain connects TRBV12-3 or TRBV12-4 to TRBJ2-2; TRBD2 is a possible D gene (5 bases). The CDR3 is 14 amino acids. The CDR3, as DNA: TGTGCCAGCAGTCCCCCGAGTGACACCGGGGAGCTGGTTTTT. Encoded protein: CASSPPSDTGELVF.

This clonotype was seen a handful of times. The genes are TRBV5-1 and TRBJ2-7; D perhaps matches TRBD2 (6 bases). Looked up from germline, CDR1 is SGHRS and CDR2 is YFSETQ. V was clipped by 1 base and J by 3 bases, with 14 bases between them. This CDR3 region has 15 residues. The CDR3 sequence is CASSLMEGQSYEQYF. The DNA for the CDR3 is TGCGCCAGCAGCTTGATGGAGGGTCAAAGCTACGAGCAGTACTTC.

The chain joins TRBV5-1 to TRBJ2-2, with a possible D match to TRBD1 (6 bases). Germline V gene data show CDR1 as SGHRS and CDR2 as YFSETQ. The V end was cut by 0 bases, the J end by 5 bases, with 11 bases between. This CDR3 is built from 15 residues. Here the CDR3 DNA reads TGCGCCAGCAGCTTGGAATTACAGGGTACCGGGGAGCTGTTTTTT. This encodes CASSLELQGTGELFF.

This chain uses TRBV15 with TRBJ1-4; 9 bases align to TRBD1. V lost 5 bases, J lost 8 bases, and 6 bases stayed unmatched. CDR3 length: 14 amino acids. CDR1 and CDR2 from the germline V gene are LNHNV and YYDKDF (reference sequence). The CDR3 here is CATSLRTGAEKLFF. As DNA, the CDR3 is TGTGCCACCAGCTTAAGGACAGGGGCAGAAAAACTGTTTTTT.

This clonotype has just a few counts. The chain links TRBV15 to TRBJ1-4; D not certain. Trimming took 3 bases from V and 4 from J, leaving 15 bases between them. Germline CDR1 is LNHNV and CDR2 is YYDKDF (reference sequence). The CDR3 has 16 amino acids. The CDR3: CATSSEKGGDNEKLFF. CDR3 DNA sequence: TGTGCCACCAGCAGTGAAAAGGGCGGAGATAATGAAAAACTGTTTTTT.

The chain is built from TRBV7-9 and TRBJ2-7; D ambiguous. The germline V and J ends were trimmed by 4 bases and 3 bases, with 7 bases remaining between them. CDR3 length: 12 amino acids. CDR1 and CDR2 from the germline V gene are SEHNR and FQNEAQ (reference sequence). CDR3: CASSSYHYEQYV. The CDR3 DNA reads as TGTGCCAGCAGCTCATACCACTACGAGCAGTACGTC.

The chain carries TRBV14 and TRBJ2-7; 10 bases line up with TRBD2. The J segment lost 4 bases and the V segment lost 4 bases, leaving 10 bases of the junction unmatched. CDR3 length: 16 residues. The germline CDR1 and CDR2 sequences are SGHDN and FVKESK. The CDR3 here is CASSPGVGLAAYEQYF. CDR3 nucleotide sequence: TGTGCCAGCAGCCCCGGAGTCGGACTAGCGGCTTACGAGCAGTACTTC. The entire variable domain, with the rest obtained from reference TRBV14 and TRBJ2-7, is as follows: EAGVTQFPSHSVIEKGQTVTLRCDPISGHDNLYWYRRVMGKEIKFLLHFVKESKQDESGMPNNRFLAERTGGTYSTLKVQPAELEDSGVYFCASSPGVGLAAYEQYFGPGTRLTVT.

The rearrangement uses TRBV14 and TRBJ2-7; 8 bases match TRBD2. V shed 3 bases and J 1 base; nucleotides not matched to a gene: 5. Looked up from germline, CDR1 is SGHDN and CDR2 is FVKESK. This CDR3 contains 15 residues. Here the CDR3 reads CASSHPGRASYEQYF. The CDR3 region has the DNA TGTGCCAGCAGCCACCCCGGGAGGGCATCCTACGAGCAGTACTTC.

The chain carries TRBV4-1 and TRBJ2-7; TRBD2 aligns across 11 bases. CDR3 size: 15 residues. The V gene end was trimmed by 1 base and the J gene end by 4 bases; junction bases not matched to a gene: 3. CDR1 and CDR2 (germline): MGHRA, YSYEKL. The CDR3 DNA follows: TGCGCCAGCAGCCAAGCGACTAGCGGGGCGTACGAGCAGTACGTC. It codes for CASSQATSGAYEQYV.

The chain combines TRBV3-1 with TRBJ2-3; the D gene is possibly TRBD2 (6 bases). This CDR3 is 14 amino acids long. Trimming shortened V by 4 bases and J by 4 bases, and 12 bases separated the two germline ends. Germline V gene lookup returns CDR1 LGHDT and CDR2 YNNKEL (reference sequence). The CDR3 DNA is TGTGCCAGCAGCCTGGGGAGGTGGCCAGATACGCAGTATTTT. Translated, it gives CASSLGRWPDTQYF.

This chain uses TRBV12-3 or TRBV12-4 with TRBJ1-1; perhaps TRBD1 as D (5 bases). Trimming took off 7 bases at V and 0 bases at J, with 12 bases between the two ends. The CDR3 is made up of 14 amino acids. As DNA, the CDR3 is TGTGCCAGCACCTCAGGGAATTTGAACACTGAAGCTTTCTTT. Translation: CASTSGNLNTEAFF.

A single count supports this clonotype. Here the CDR3 reads CASSFSKSTNEQFF. DNA of the CDR3: TGTGCCAGCAGTTTTAGCAAAAGTACCAATGAGCAGTTCTTC. The J gene is TRBJ2-1, the V gene TRBV27; D gene ambiguous. Between the trimmed V and J ends, which lost 3 bases and 6 bases, there was a span of 12 bases. The germline CDR1 and CDR2 sequences are MNHEY and SMNVEV (reference sequence). This CDR3 comprises 14 residues.

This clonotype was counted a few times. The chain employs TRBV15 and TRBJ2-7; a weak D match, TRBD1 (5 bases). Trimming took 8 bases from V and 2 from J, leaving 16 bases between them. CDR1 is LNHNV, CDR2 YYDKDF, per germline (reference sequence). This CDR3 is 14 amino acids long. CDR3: CATGDRVPTYEQYF. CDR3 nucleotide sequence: TGTGCCACCGGTGACAGAGTCCCCACCTACGAGCAGTACTTC.